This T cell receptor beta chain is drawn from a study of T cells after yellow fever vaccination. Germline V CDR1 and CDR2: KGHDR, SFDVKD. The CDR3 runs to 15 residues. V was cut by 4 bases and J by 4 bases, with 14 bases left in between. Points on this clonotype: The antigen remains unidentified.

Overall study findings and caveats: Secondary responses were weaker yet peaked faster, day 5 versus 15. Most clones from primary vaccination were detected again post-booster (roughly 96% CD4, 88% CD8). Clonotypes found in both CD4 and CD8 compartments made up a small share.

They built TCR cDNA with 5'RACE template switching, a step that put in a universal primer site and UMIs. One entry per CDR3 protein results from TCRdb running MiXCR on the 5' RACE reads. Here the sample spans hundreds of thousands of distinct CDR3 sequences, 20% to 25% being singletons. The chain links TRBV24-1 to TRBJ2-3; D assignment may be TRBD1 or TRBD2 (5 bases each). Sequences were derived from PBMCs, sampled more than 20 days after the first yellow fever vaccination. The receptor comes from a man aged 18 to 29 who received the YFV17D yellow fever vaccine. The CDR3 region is CATSEGASFADTQYF. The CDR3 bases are TGTGCCACCAGTGAAGGGGCTAGCTTCGCAGATACGCAGTATTTT.